These 21 T cell receptor beta chains share one sample of origin, sequenced in a study of T cells in Graves' hyperthyroidism and ophthalmopathy. RNA transcripts were the template for amplifying TCR beta CDR3 regions. Initially, a first-round RT-PCR of the TCR CDR3 employed the HTBI primer set. MiXCR, run by TCRdb on the multiplex PCR reads, gives a single entry per CDR3 protein. The table lists roughly 93,000 distinct CDR3 sequences, 51% of them singletons. Specimen: blood. These receptors all come from a woman aged 40 to 49 with Graves' hyperthyroidism.

J is TRBJ2-7 and V is TRBV10-3; 7 bases line up with TRBD1. Germline V gene data show CDR1 as ENHRY and CDR2 as SYGVKD. The CDR3 totals 18 residues. Germline trimming cut 1 base from V and 0 bases from J; bases unmatched to any gene: 12. The CDR3 DNA reads TGTGCCATCAGTGAGTTGCACAACCGGGACAGAGGCTCCTACGAGCAGTACTTC. The encoded protein is CAISELHNRDRGSYEQYF.

In this sample, this clonotype turned up once. The V call is TRBV29-1, the J call TRBJ1-1, with 7 bases that match TRBD1. The V segment lost 3 bases and the J segment 5 bases; nucleotides outside the gene matches: 6. The CDR3 totals 13 residues. CDR1 is SQVTM, CDR2 ANQGSEA, per germline. The CDR3 protein is CSVEREGATEAFF. CDR3 sequence (DNA): TGCAGCGTTGAGCGGGAGGGGGCAACTGAAGCTTTCTTT.

This clonotype was recorded at least ten times. The rearrangement joins TRBV7-9 to TRBJ1-2, with D maybe TRBD1 (5 bases). Germline loops: CDR1 SEHNR, CDR2 FQNEAQ (reference sequence). Trimming removed 7 bases at V and 2 bases at J, with 17 bases between. The length of the CDR3 is 15 residues. The CDR3 DNA is TGTGCCAGCACCTGGGCCCGGGACGTCAACTATGGCTACACCTTC. Translation gives CASTWARDVNYGYTF.

The rearrangement joins TRBV6-1 to TRBJ1-1; 7 bases match TRBD1. The CDR3 covers 13 residues. Germline V gene data show CDR1 as MNHNS and CDR2 as SASEGT. With V trimmed by 9 bases and J by 1 base, 5 bases remained unmatched. The CDR3 is CASRQGWNTEAFF. The CDR3 DNA is TGTGCCAGTAGACAGGGTTGGAACACTGAAGCTTTCTTT.

There are many counts of this clonotype. This sequence joins TRBV29-1 and TRBJ1-5, with TRBD1 matching 9 bases. The trim removed 4 bases at V and 3 bases at J, leaving 4 bases unmatched. Germline CDR1 and CDR2: SQVTM and ANQGSEA. The CDR3 covers 14 residues. Written as DNA, the CDR3 is TGCAGCGTTGGGACAGGGGCGACCAATCAGCCCCAGCATTTT. Its protein is CSVGTGATNQPQHF.

The chain carries TRBV20-1 and TRBJ2-1; 7 positions agree with TRBD2. CDR1 is DFQATT and CDR2 is SNEGSKA in the germline V gene (reference sequence). After removal of 3 bases from V and 7 bases from J, the junction contained 3 bases not matched to a gene. The CDR3 is 12 amino acids. CDR3 nucleotide sequence: TGCAGTGCTAGGACTAGCACGAATGAGCAGTTCTTC. Translating it yields CSARTSTNEQFF.

This clonotype has a handful of counts. The rearrangement uses TRBV7-2 and TRBJ2-7, with TRBD2 matching 9 bases. This CDR3 is built from 14 residues. V trimming: 3 bases; J trimming: 4 bases; junction bases outside the gene matches: 4. From germline, CDR1 is SGHTA and CDR2 FQGNSA. The DNA of the CDR3 is TGTGCCAGCAGCTTTAGTAGCGGGAGTTACGAGCAGTACTTC. The encoded protein is CASSFSSGSYEQYF.

This clonotype was detected many times. The chain carries TRBV5-1 and TRBJ2-7; 10 bases are shared with TRBD1. J lost 6 bases, V lost 4 bases, and 7 bases had no gene match. The CDR3 contains 14 residues. The V gene's germline CDR1 is SGHRS and CDR2 YFSETQ. CDR3 sequence: CASSRKDRGGEQYF. CDR3 nucleotide sequence: TGCGCCAGCAGCCGAAAGGACAGGGGGGGCGAGCAGTACTTC. Full variable domain (rest looked up from reference TRBV5-1 and TRBJ2-7): KAGVTQTPRYLIKTRGQQVTLSCSPISGHRSVSWYQQTPGQGLQFLFEYFSETQRNKGNFPGRFSGRQFSNSRSEMNVSTLELGDSALYLCASSRKDRGGEQYFGPGTRLTVT.

The rearrangement joins TRBV7-2 to TRBJ1-1; the D gene is possibly TRBD1 (6 bases). Trimming cost V 5 bases and J 4 bases, with 17 bases left between them. Germline V CDR1 and CDR2: SGHTA, FQGNSA. The CDR3 consists of 15 residues. As DNA, the CDR3 is TGTGCCAGCAGCACCTTCATCAGGGGTAGCACTGAAGCTTTCTTT. Translating it yields CASSTFIRGSTEAFF.

In this sample, this clonotype turned up many times. The chain joins TRBV20-1 to TRBJ2-5; 13 bases map to TRBD2. The CDR3 is made up of 16 amino acids. V shed 1 base, J shed 5 bases, and the junction held 7 bases outside the gene matches. Germline CDR1 DFQATT, CDR2 SNEGSKA (reference sequence). CDR3 region: CSARGGLAGWEETQYF. DNA of the CDR3: TGCAGTGCTAGAGGGGGACTAGCGGGATGGGAGGAGACCCAGTACTTC.

This clonotype was detected ten times or more. This chain links TRBV2 with TRBJ1-1; D is perhaps TRBD1 (6 bases). CDR1 and CDR2 (germline): SNHLY, FYNNEI. The V end lost 5 bases, the J end lost 5 bases, and 18 bases lay between the germline ends. The CDR3 contains 15 residues. In DNA form, the CDR3 reads TGTGCCAGCAGTCTCCTTTGGGGGGCGAGAACTGAAGCTTTCTTT. Protein sequence: CASSLLWGARTEAFF.

This clonotype was counted between two and nine times. The V call is TRBV7-9, the J call TRBJ1-1; TRBD1 matches at 7 bases. The V and J ends lost 6 bases and 2 bases, in that order; junction bases with no gene match: 9. Germline-derived CDR1 and CDR2 are SEHNR and FQNEAQ (reference sequence). This CDR3 comprises 15 residues. The CDR3 sequence: CASSLFWDSNTEAFF. Written as DNA, the CDR3 is TGTGCCAGCAGTTTGTTTTGGGACAGTAACACTGAAGCTTTCTTT. Full variable domain (missing parts from reference TRBV7-9 and TRBJ1-1): DTGVSQNPRHKITKRGQNVTFRCDPISEHNRLYWYRQTLGQGPEFLTYFQNEAQLEKSRLLSDRFSAERPKGSFSTLEIQRTEQGDSAMYLCASSLFWDSNTEAFFGQGTRLTVV.

The sample holds many counts of this clonotype. The chain carries TRBV19 and TRBJ2-2, with TRBD1 identical over 7 bases. This CDR3 is built from 14 residues. Germline-derived CDR1 and CDR2 are LNHDA and SQIVND (reference sequence). With 7 bases clipped from V and 2 bases from J, the junction kept 4 bases outside the gene matches. CDR3 sequence: CASTRDRNTGELFF. For the CDR3, the DNA is TGTGCCAGTACCCGGGACAGAAACACCGGGGAGCTGTTTTTT.

Note on this clonotype: Without the conserved terminal phenylalanine or tryptophan, this CDR3 likely stems from a read error. This rearrangement joins TRBV29-1 to TRBJ1-2, with TRBD1 matching over 12 bases. V gave up 3 bases and J gave up 4 bases; unmatched junction bases: 3. Germline CDR1 SQVTM, CDR2 ANQGSEA. This CDR3 is built from 14 residues. The CDR3 region is CSVEGTGGVYGYTL. The CDR3, as DNA: TGCAGCGTTGAGGGGACAGGGGGCGTCTATGGCTACACCCTC.

Of note for this clonotype: The conserved final phenylalanine or tryptophan is absent from the CDR3, which likely points to a read error. The rearrangement links TRBV2 to TRBJ1-3; 11 bases line up with TRBD1. CDR1 and CDR2 from the germline V gene are SNHLY and FYNNEI. J lost 6 bases, V lost 6 bases, and 13 bases had no gene match. There are 17 residues in the CDR3. CDR3 nucleotides: TGTGCCAGCAGCACCGGACAGGGGGCGACTGGCTTAAACACCATATATATT. Translation gives CASSTGQGATGLNTIYI.

At least ten counts were recorded for this clonotype. J is TRBJ2-5 and V is TRBV5-6, with 7 bases matching TRBD2. This CDR3 region has 16 residues. V lost 3 bases to trimming and J lost 8 bases; unmatched junction nucleotides: 16. CDR1 SGHDT and CDR2 YYEEEE come from the germline V gene. Here the CDR3 DNA reads TGTGCCAGCAGCTCCCTAGGAGCGGGGCCCACCCCAACCCAGTACTTC. It yields the protein CASSSLGAGPTPTQYF.

Regarding this clonotype: An end of the junction does not agree with germline; a read error may underlie this. The V and J genes are TRBV5-1 and TRBJ1-1; maybe TRBD1 (6 bases). CDR3 length: 13 amino acids. The germline CDR1 and CDR2 sequences are SGHRS and YFSETQ. CDR3 DNA: TGCGCCGGCGGACGGACAGCCAACACCGAAGCTTTCTTT. Its protein product is CAGGRTANTEAFF.

This clonotype has ten or more counts. The chain has TRBV6-5 and TRBJ2-7; 9 bases are shared with TRBD2. J was trimmed by 7 bases and V by 4 bases; bases with no gene match: 8. This CDR3 has 14 residues. Germline CDR1 is MNHEY and CDR2 is SVGAGI. CDR3 region: CASSLSGRSREQYF. Written as DNA, the CDR3 is TGTGCCAGCAGTTTGAGCGGGAGGTCTCGGGAGCAGTACTTC.

This clonotype was counted at least ten times. This CDR3 is missing its conserved last phenylalanine or tryptophan, likely due to a read error. The V call is TRBV4-1, the J call TRBJ1-4; D is unclear. Germline-derived CDR1 and CDR2 are MGHRA and YSYEKL. Trimming pared 5 bases from V and 8 bases from J, leaving 6 bases between. The CDR3 spans 11 residues. The CDR3 region has the DNA TGCGCCAGCAGCAAGGTGGAAAAACTGTTTCTT. Translated, it gives CASSKVEKLFL.

J is TRBJ2-7 and V is TRBV7-2; D unresolved. CDR3 length equals 13 residues. Germline V gene data show CDR1 as SGHTA and CDR2 as FQGNSA. V was cut by 1 base and J by 9 bases, with 13 bases left in between. CDR3 sequence: CASSLEANQWQYF. In DNA form, the CDR3 reads TGTGCCAGCAGCTTAGAGGCAAATCAGTGGCAGTACTTC.

The V gene is TRBV4-2, the J gene TRBJ2-7, with 8 bases matching TRBD2. The V and J ends lost 6 bases and 3 bases, in that order; junction bases with no gene match: 10. This CDR3 is built from 15 residues. In germline, CDR1 is LGHNA, CDR2 YNFKEQ. The CDR3 is CASSLPVAGYYEQYF. The CDR3 region has the DNA TGTGCCAGCAGTCTTCCAGTAGCGGGGTACTACGAGCAGTACTTC.